The next 28 T cell receptor beta chains were all read from a single sample in a study of shared clonotypes between healthy human individuals. The method was immunoSEQ multiplex PCR; TCRdb's version includes in-frame clones alone and lacks a portion of them. The sample contains some 550,000 clones, roughly 97% of which appear only once. Material for sequencing was naive CD4+ T cells sorted from blood. Indicated subset: CD45RA+ positively selected. The receptors were sampled from a woman between 25 and 40 years old in good health.

The genes are TRBV27 and TRBJ2-7; no firm D call. The CDR3 sequence is 15 residues long. Trimming took off 6 bases at V and 0 bases at J, with 15 bases between the two ends. In germline, CDR1 is MNHEY, CDR2 SMNVEV (reference sequence). This CDR3 reads CASRYKWTASYEQYF. In DNA form, the CDR3 reads TGTGCCAGCAGATATAAGTGGACGGCCTCCTACGAGCAGTACTTC.

The genes are TRBV5-1 and TRBJ2-7; 16 bases line up with TRBD2. J was trimmed by 4 bases and V by 4 bases; bases with no gene match: 8. Germline CDR1 SGHRS, CDR2 YFSETQ. CDR3 length equals 17 residues. DNA of the CDR3: TGCGCCAGCAGCCATGGGACTAGCGGGAGGGCCGGGTACGAGCAGTACTTC. It is translated as CASSHGTSGRAGYEQYF.

This chain joins TRBV7-6 and TRBJ2-3, with D maybe TRBD2 (6 bases). V was cut by 5 bases and J by 2 bases, with 14 bases left in between. There are 15 residues in the CDR3. CDR1 SGHVS and CDR2 FNYEAQ come from the germline V gene. This CDR3 reads CASSGQPGVTDTQYF. The CDR3 nucleotides are TGTGCCAGCAGCGGACAACCGGGAGTCACAGATACGCAGTATTTT.

The rearrangement links TRBV27 to TRBJ2-6; the D gene is possibly TRBD1 (5 bases). Germline CDR1 is MNHEY and CDR2 is SMNVEV (reference sequence). This CDR3 is 16 amino acids long. V lost 6 bases and J 0 bases, leaving 12 bases between the germline ends. CDR3 region: CASRQGYRSGANVLTF. The CDR3 DNA sequence: TGTGCCAGCAGGCAGGGTTACCGCTCTGGGGCCAACGTCCTGACTTTC. Using reference TRBV27 and TRBJ2-6 for the parts outside the CDR3, the full variable domain is EAQVTQNPRYLITVTGKKLTVTCSQNMNHEYMSWYRQDPGLGLRQIYYSMNVEVTDKGDVPEGYKVSRKEKRNFPLILESPSPNQTSLYFCASRQGYRSGANVLTFGAGSRLTVL.

The chain joins TRBV6-5 to TRBJ2-5; unclear D gene. With 4 bases removed from V and 7 bases from J, the gap between germline ends came to 10 bases. This CDR3 contains 12 residues. CDR1 is MNHEY and CDR2 is SVGAGI in the germline V gene. CDR3 DNA sequence: TGTGCCAGCAGTTTCCCTGAAGGGACCCAGTACTTC. This sequence encodes CASSFPEGTQYF.

The rearrangement joins TRBV4-1 to TRBJ2-7, with 8 positions matching TRBD1. V dropped 0 bases and J dropped 2; count of bases not matched to a gene: 3. This CDR3 is built from 15 residues. The germline CDR1 and CDR2 sequences are MGHRA and YSYEKL. Here the CDR3 DNA reads TGCGCCAGCAGCCAAGATAGGACAGGGCCCTACGAGCAGTACTTC. Its translation is CASSQDRTGPYEQYF.

This clone was observed once. The chain is built from TRBV28 and TRBJ2-7; 8 bases are a match to TRBD1. Per germline, CDR1 MDHEN and CDR2 SYDVKM. The V segment lost 7 bases and the J segment 5 bases; nucleotides outside the gene matches: 7. CDR3 length: 13 amino acids. CDR3 sequence reads: CASIKRTGNEQYF. Written as DNA, the CDR3 is TGTGCCAGCATAAAGCGGACAGGGAACGAGCAGTACTTC.

The rearrangement uses TRBV9 and TRBJ2-3; 16 bases agree with TRBD2. CDR3 length: 18 amino acids. Germline CDR1 and CDR2: SGDLS and YYNGEE. After removal of 3 bases from V and 5 bases from J, the junction contained 9 bases not matched to a gene. As DNA, the CDR3 is TGTGCCAGCAGCGCGGGACTAGCGGGAGGGCTATTGGGAGATACGCAGTATTTT. This sequence encodes CASSAGLAGGLLGDTQYF.

Turning to this clone: This sample includes further DNA sequences coding for the same CDR3. The rearrangement joins TRBV19 to TRBJ1-1; TRBD1 might be the D (6 bases). V gave up 1 base and J gave up 11 bases, with 14 bases separating them. Germline lookup yields CDR1 LNHDA and CDR2 SQIVND (reference sequence). The CDR3 sequence is 13 residues long. The CDR3 DNA reads TGTGCCAGTAGTATAGGCACAGGGAAAAGGGCTTTCTTT. This translates into CASSIGTGKRAFF. The full variable domain, its missing parts supplied by reference TRBV19 and TRBJ1-1, is DGGITQSPKYLFRKEGQNVTLSCEQNLNHDAMYWYRQDPGQGLRLIYYSQIVNDFQKGDIAEGYSVSREKKESFPLTVTSAQKNPTAFYLCASSIGTGKRAFFGQGTRLTVV.

CDR3 nucleotide sequence: TGTGCCAGCAGCTTGGTAGGGGGCTATAATGAGCAGTTCTTC. Encoded protein: CASSLVGGYNEQFF. This chain uses TRBV5-4 with TRBJ2-1; 7 nucleotides match TRBD1. V gave up 0 bases and J gave up 7 bases; unmatched junction bases: 4. CDR1 and CDR2 from the germline V gene are SGHNT and YYREEE (reference sequence). The CDR3 sequence is 14 residues long.

The genes are TRBV4-2 and TRBJ2-2, with D possibly matching TRBD1 (5 bases). V was clipped by 0 bases and J by 4 bases, with 9 bases between them. Germline V gives CDR1 LGHNA, CDR2 YNFKEQ. The CDR3 contains 15 residues. The CDR3 DNA reads as TGTGCCAGCAGCCAAGACAGGGAAGGCACCGGGGAGCTGTTTTTT. Its translation is CASSQDREGTGELFF.

The chain joins TRBV5-5 to TRBJ2-7; D tentatively fits TRBD1 or TRBD2 (5 bases each). Germline-derived CDR1 and CDR2 are SGHKS and YYEKEE (reference sequence). The CDR3 extends over 15 amino acids. V shed 3 bases and J shed 4 bases, with 17 bases lying between them. CDR3 DNA sequence: TGTGCCAGCAGCTGGGGGTATGGGTCCTGGTACGAGCAGTACTTC. Translation: CASSWGYGSWYEQYF.

In nucleotides, the CDR3 is TGTGCCAGTAGTAAGATTGGGGACACCTACAATGAGCAGTTCTTC. This codes for CASSKIGDTYNEQFF. The chain links TRBV19 to TRBJ2-1, with D tentatively TRBD1 (6 bases). Germline CDR1 reads LNHDA; CDR2 reads SQIVND (reference sequence). The germline V and J ends were trimmed by 4 bases and 2 bases, with 12 bases remaining between them. The CDR3 is made up of 15 amino acids.

The CDR3 DNA follows: TGTGCCAGCTCACCACGGGCACAGGTTACCTACGAGCAGTACTTC. The encoded protein is CASSPRAQVTYEQYF. This sequence joins TRBV18 and TRBJ2-7, with TRBD1 as a possible D gene (5 bases). The CDR3 consists of 15 residues. V lost 1 base and J lost 2, with 12 bases in between. CDR1 and CDR2 (germline): KGHSH, LQKENI.

This rearrangement joins TRBV2 to TRBJ1-5; D ambiguous. CDR3 length: 14 amino acids. The germline V and J ends were trimmed by 4 bases and 3 bases, with 10 bases remaining between them. Per the germline V gene, CDR1 is SNHLY and CDR2 is FYNNEI. This chain's CDR3 is CASSVGRVNQPQHF. The CDR3 DNA reads as TGTGCCAGCAGTGTCGGACGGGTCAATCAGCCCCAGCATTTT.

The chain is built from TRBV2 and TRBJ1-5; the match to TRBD1 covers 12 bases. This CDR3 is 14 amino acids long. CDR1 and CDR2 from the germline V gene are SNHLY and FYNNEI. V lost 11 bases to trimming and J lost 7 bases; unmatched junction nucleotides: 9. The DNA for the CDR3 is TGTGCCTCCCGAGGAGGGACAGGGGGCCAGCCCCAGCATTTT. Its protein is CASRGGTGGQPQHF. Full variable domain (rest looked up from reference TRBV2 and TRBJ1-5): EPEVTQTPSHQVTQMGQEVILRCVPISNHLYFYWYRQILGQKVEFLVSFYNNEISEKSEIFDDQFSVERPDGSNFTLKIRSTKLEDSAMYFCASRGGTGGQPQHFGDGTRLSIL.

The count of this clone is one. This chain links TRBV10-1 with TRBJ2-2; 9 nucleotides agree with TRBD2. CDR3 length: 15 residues. Losses at the gene ends were 5 bases for V and 0 bases for J; bases not matched to a gene: 1. Germline loops: CDR1 WNHNN, CDR2 SYGVQD (reference sequence). CDR3 nucleotide sequence: TGCGCCAGCAGTTCTAGCGGGGCGAACACCGGGGAGCTGTTTTTT. Translation gives CASSSSGANTGELFF.

CDR3 coding DNA: TGTGCCAGCAGCCCGAAATTATCAGGGGGCGAGCAGTACTTC. It translates to CASSPKLSGGEQYF. This rearrangement joins TRBV7-2 to TRBJ2-7; the match to TRBD1 covers 7 bases. The germline gives CDR1 SGHTA, CDR2 FQGNSA. This CDR3 spans 14 amino acids. After removal of 5 bases from V and 6 bases from J, the junction contained 10 bases not matched to a gene.

The chain is built from TRBV7-9 and TRBJ1-5, with TRBD1 identical over 7 bases. Germline trimming cut 6 bases from V and 0 bases from J; bases unmatched to any gene: 8. The CDR3 has 16 amino acids. CDR1 SEHNR and CDR2 FQNEAQ come from the germline V gene (reference sequence). CDR3 sequence reads: CASRNRDSHSNQPQHF. DNA for the CDR3: TGTGCCAGCAGGAACCGGGACAGTCATAGCAATCAGCCCCAGCATTTT. The entire variable domain, with the rest obtained from reference TRBV7-9 and TRBJ1-5, is as follows: DTGVSQNPRHKITKRGQNVTFRCDPISEHNRLYWYRQTLGQGPEFLTYFQNEAQLEKSRLLSDRFSAERPKGSFSTLEIQRTEQGDSAMYLCASRNRDSHSNQPQHFGDGTRLSIL.

The chain carries TRBV27 and TRBJ1-2; D perhaps matches TRBD1 (5 bases). Trimming removed 5 bases from V and 4 bases from J, with 14 bases in between. The CDR3 has 14 residues. Germline CDR1 MNHEY, CDR2 SMNVEV (reference sequence). CDR3: CASSGSREGYGYTF. The CDR3 DNA reads as TGTGCCAGCAGTGGAAGCAGGGAGGGCTATGGCTACACCTTC.

This rearrangement joins TRBV19 to TRBJ2-2; 8 nucleotides agree with TRBD1. Germline V gene data show CDR1 as LNHDA and CDR2 as SQIVND (reference sequence). The CDR3 is 14 residues long. Trimming removed 7 bases from V and 6 bases from J; junction bases left unmatched: 7. Here the CDR3 DNA reads TGTGCCAGTACTTGGACAGGGAGGCCCGGGGAGCTGTTTTTT. Residues: CASTWTGRPGELFF.

The DNA for the CDR3 is TGTGCCAGCATCTTGGGGAATGAGCAGTTCTTC. Translation: CASILGNEQFF. The chain couples TRBV6-1 to TRBJ2-1; the D is unclear. Germline V gene lookup returns CDR1 MNHNS and CDR2 SASEGT. The CDR3 loop spans 11 amino acids. Trimming stripped 7 bases from V and 7 bases from J, with 8 bases between.

The chain employs TRBV5-4 and TRBJ1-6; 8 bases are a match to TRBD1. The CDR3 runs to 14 residues. V dropped 4 bases and J dropped 7; count of bases not matched to a gene: 4. Germline CDR1 reads SGHNT; CDR2 reads YYREEE (reference sequence). Here the CDR3 DNA reads TGTGCCAGCAGCCAGGACAGGGAGAATTCACCCCTCCACTTT. Its protein is CASSQDRENSPLHF.

DNA for the CDR3: TGTGCCAGCAGCTTATCAGGGGCAGGGTACACTGAAGCTTTCTTT. Translating it yields CASSLSGAGYTEAFF. The chain is built from TRBV7-8 and TRBJ1-1; maybe TRBD1 (6 bases). CDR1 and CDR2 from the germline V gene are SGHVS and FQNEAQ. V gave up 2 bases and J gave up 3 bases, with 13 bases separating them. This CDR3 spans 15 amino acids.

The chain carries TRBV7-3 and TRBJ1-2; D gene ambiguous. Trimming shortened V by 4 bases and J by 7 bases, and 10 bases separated the two germline ends. Per germline, CDR1 SGHTA and CDR2 FQGTGA. The CDR3 length is 12 residues. Written as DNA, the CDR3 is TGTGCCAGCAGCTCGTCGGAGGCTGGCTACACCTTC. Its translation is CASSSSEAGYTF.

In this sample, this clone turned up once. The chain carries TRBV6-6 and TRBJ2-3, with 7 bases aligning to TRBD1. V trimming: 2 bases; J trimming: 2 bases; junction bases outside the gene matches: 7. Germline CDR1 and CDR2: MNHNY and SVGAGI (reference sequence). The CDR3 extends over 16 amino acids. As DNA, the CDR3 is TGTGCCAGCAGTTACGGGACAGTGGAATTCACAGATACGCAGTATTTT. It translates to CASSYGTVEFTDTQYF.

J is TRBJ1-1 and V is TRBV6-1, with unresolved D. This CDR3 has 14 amino acids. Germline V gene sequence: CDR1 MNHNS, CDR2 SASEGT. Trimming left V 7 bases short and J 2 bases short, with 14 bases between. The CDR3 here is CASTLEQVNTEAFF. The CDR3 nucleotides are TGTGCCAGCACCTTGGAGCAGGTTAACACTGAAGCTTTCTTT.

The chain combines TRBV7-9 with TRBJ1-1, with a tentative D call TRBD1 (5 bases). The V end was cut by 6 bases, the J end by 1 base, with 15 bases between. In germline, CDR1 is SEHNR, CDR2 FQNEAQ (reference sequence). There are 15 residues in the CDR3. CDR3 protein: CASRRWTGGNTEAFF. The CDR3, as DNA: TGTGCCAGCAGAAGGTGGACTGGGGGGAACACTGAAGCTTTCTTT.